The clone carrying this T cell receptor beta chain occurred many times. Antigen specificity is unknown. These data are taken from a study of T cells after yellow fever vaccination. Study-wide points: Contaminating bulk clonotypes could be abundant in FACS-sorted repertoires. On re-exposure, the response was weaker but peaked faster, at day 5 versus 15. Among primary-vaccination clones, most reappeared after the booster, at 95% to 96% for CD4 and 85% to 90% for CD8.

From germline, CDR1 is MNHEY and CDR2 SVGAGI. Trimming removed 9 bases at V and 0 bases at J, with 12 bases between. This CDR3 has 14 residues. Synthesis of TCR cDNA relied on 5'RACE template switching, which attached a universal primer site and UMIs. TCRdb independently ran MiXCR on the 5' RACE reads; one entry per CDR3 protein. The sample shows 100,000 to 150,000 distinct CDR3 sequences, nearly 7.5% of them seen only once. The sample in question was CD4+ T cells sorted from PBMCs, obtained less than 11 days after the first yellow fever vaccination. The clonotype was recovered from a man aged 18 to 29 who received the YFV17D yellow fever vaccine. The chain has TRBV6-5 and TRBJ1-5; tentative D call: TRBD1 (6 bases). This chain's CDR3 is CASSGTPSNQPQHF. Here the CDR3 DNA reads TGTGCCAGTTCCGGGACACCTAGCAATCAGCCCCAGCATTTT.